This T cell receptor beta chain was obtained from a study of post-analysis software for immune sequencing data. Overall study context: In terms of disease course, relapsing-remitting, secondary progressive and progressive-relapsing multiple sclerosis were included.

For this clonotype: The antigen is undetermined.

The V and J ends lost 0 bases and 1 base respectively, with 12 bases between them. Germline V gene data show CDR1 as LGHDT and CDR2 as YNNKEL (reference sequence). The CDR3 sequence is 16 residues long. Study-level results: Those samples that were prepared in the same batch co-clustered strongly by F measure. Patients carried several TRBV segments more frequently than controls did, and TRBV5-6, TRBV5-1 and TRBV20-1 were among them. In multiple sclerosis, normalized Chao1 diversity was significantly below that of controls.

Every TCR beta cDNA library bore unique molecular identifiers. T cells, about 0.85 to 11 million of them, yielded about 500,000 cDNA molecules. MiXCR, applied by TCRdb to the PCR reads, yields one record per CDR3 protein. The table includes more than 500,000 distinct CDR3 sequences, around 31% detected once. This clonotype originated in a girl aged 2 to 17 with multiple sclerosis. Specimen: blood. The genes are TRBV3-1 and TRBJ1-1; D gene uncertain. CDR3 amino acids: CASSQDSIGRNTEAFF. The CDR3, as DNA: TGTGCCAGCAGCCAAGATTCGATTGGGCGGAACACTGAAGCTTTCTTT.